This TCR beta chain was documented in a study of response to subunit inactivated influenza vaccine. Study-level findings and limits: There was a suggestion from the authors that each seasonal influenza vaccination recruits few new T cells.

This clonotype has more than one count but fewer than ten. The antigen remains undetermined. The CDR3 length is 15 residues. Germline V CDR1 and CDR2: MNHNS, SASEGT. V shed 6 bases and J 4 bases; nucleotides not matched to a gene: 8. Each CDR3 protein is one row after TCRdb ran MiXCR on the RT-PCR reads. The table shows around 490,000 distinct CDR3 sequences, with approximately 7.7% occurring only once. Here the sequenced sample was PBMCs from blood, taken about 23 months after vaccination. The chain joins TRBV6-1 to TRBJ2-3, with TRBD1 matching 9 bases. The receptor was derived from a man aged 45-69 years who received an inactivated influenza vaccine. CDR3 sequence: CASRSGTGPADTQYF. Here the CDR3 DNA reads TGTGCCAGCAGGTCCGGGACAGGGCCGGCAGATACGCAGTATTTT.